The rows below give T cell receptor beta chains drawn from one sample of a study of cytomegalovirus exposure and HLA in healthy donors. Using immunoSEQ multiplex PCR, the repertoire was profiled, and TCRdb retains in-frame clones only, with some absent. The table includes roughly 150,000 clones, less than 85% detected once. The sample taken for sequencing was PBMCs. The receptors derive from a woman in her fifties or sixties in good health and CMV-seropositive. The CDR3 runs from the conserved cysteine through the conserved F or W. Each record gives: J gene, clone size, V gene, D gene, CDR3 protein, CDR3 DNA. D genes are given only for firm matches. Only part of the rows carry a size: once, few, many, or a class if the clone is expanded.

j_call: TRBJ2-7; clone_size: -; v_call: TRBV5-4; d_call: TRBD1; cdr3_aa: CASSLMGQLSSEQYF; cdr3_nt: TGTGCCAGCAGCTTGATGGGACAGCTCTCGAGCGAGCAGTACTTC
j_call: TRBJ1-4; clone_size: -; v_call: TRBV19; d_call: -; cdr3_aa: CASRGPPFGEKLFF; cdr3_nt: TGTGCCAGTAGGGGCCCTCCGTTTGGGGAAAAACTGTTTTTT
j_call: TRBJ2-7; clone_size: -; v_call: TRBV2; d_call: -; cdr3_aa: CASRQQGGRYEQYF; cdr3_nt: TGTGCCAGCAGGCAACAGGGGGGGCGTTACGAGCAGTACTTC
j_call: TRBJ2-7; clone_size: few; v_call: TRBV4-1; d_call: -; cdr3_aa: CASSQGLYYEQYF; cdr3_nt: TGCGCCAGCAGCCAAGGTTTATATTACGAGCAGTACTTC
j_call: TRBJ2-7; clone_size: -; v_call: TRBV14; d_call: -; cdr3_aa: CASSQQGTEQYF; cdr3_nt: TGTGCCAGCAGCCAACAGGGCACGGAGCAGTACTTC
j_call: TRBJ2-1; clone_size: -; v_call: TRBV4-3; d_call: TRBD2; cdr3_aa: CASSPNRLAHNEQFF; cdr3_nt: TGCGCCAGCAGCCCCAATCGACTAGCCCACAATGAGCAGTTCTTC
j_call: TRBJ1-4; clone_size: -; v_call: TRBV6-5; d_call: -; cdr3_aa: CASREGNPHEKLFF; cdr3_nt: TGTGCCAGCAGAGAGGGCAATCCACATGAAAAACTGTTTTTT
j_call: TRBJ2-7; clone_size: -; v_call: TRBV19; d_call: TRBD2; cdr3_aa: CASSKPGLAVNEQYF; cdr3_nt: TGTGCCAGTAGCAAACCGGGACTAGCGGTAAACGAGCAGTACTTC
j_call: TRBJ2-2; clone_size: -; v_call: TRBV5-1; d_call: TRBD1; cdr3_aa: CASSWDRAGTGELFF; cdr3_nt: TGCGCCAGCAGCTGGGACAGGGCGGGCACCGGGGAGCTGTTTTTT
j_call: TRBJ2-7; clone_size: -; v_call: TRBV2; d_call: -; cdr3_aa: CASSQAEAYF; cdr3_nt: TGTGCCAGCAGTCAAGCTGAGGCGTACTTC
j_call: TRBJ2-1; clone_size: -; v_call: TRBV7-6; d_call: TRBD2; cdr3_aa: CASSASSGGDNEQFF; cdr3_nt: TGTGCCAGCAGCGCCTCCAGCGGGGGGGACAATGAGCAGTTCTTC
j_call: TRBJ2-2; clone_size: -; v_call: TRBV7-3; d_call: -; cdr3_aa: CASSYSNTGELFF; cdr3_nt: TGTGCCAGCAGCTACTCGAACACCGGGGAGCTGTTTTTT
j_call: TRBJ2-7; clone_size: -; v_call: TRBV7-2; d_call: TRBD1; cdr3_aa: CASSYWTGGYEQYF; cdr3_nt: TGTGCCAGCAGCTACTGGACAGGGGGCTACGAGCAGTACTTC
j_call: TRBJ1-3; clone_size: few; v_call: TRBV5-4; d_call: -; cdr3_aa: CASSHGGSGNTIYF; cdr3_nt: TGTGCCAGCAGCCACGGGGGCTCTGGAAACACCATATATTTT
j_call: TRBJ1-2; clone_size: -; v_call: TRBV7-9; d_call: -; cdr3_aa: CASTMGHTRLFYGYTF; cdr3_nt: TGTGCCAGCACTATGGGACACACCCGGCTGTTCTATGGCTACACCTTC
j_call: TRBJ1-1; clone_size: -; v_call: TRBV29-1; d_call: TRBD1; cdr3_aa: CSVEGGQGDFEAFF; cdr3_nt: TGCAGCGTTGAAGGGGGACAGGGGGATTTTGAAGCTTTCTTT
j_call: TRBJ1-1; clone_size: -; v_call: TRBV6-6; d_call: -; cdr3_aa: CASSHSNPNTEAFF; cdr3_nt: TGTGCCAGCAGCCACTCTAATCCGAACACTGAAGCTTTCTTT
j_call: TRBJ2-2; clone_size: -; v_call: TRBV9; d_call: TRBD2; cdr3_aa: CASSPLGAGAGELFF; cdr3_nt: TGTGCCAGCAGCCCTCTAGGAGCGGGGGCCGGGGAGCTGTTTTTT
j_call: TRBJ2-2; clone_size: once; v_call: TRBV10-3; d_call: -; cdr3_aa: CAISETDRLNTGELFF; cdr3_nt: TGTGCCATCAGTGAAACCGACAGGTTGAACACCGGGGAGCTGTTTTTT
j_call: TRBJ2-7; clone_size: -; v_call: TRBV27; d_call: -; cdr3_aa: CASSLTGGYEQYF; cdr3_nt: TGTGCCAGCAGTTTGACTGGGGGGTACGAGCAGTACTTC
j_call: TRBJ1-2; clone_size: -; v_call: TRBV27; d_call: TRBD1; cdr3_aa: CASSLTLADRGLYGYTF; cdr3_nt: TGTGCCAGCAGTCTAACACTAGCGGACAGGGGCCTCTATGGCTACACCTTC
j_call: TRBJ1-1; clone_size: -; v_call: TRBV6-1; d_call: TRBD1; cdr3_aa: CASSEDRGDTEAFF; cdr3_nt: TGTGCCAGCAGTGAAGACAGGGGCGACACTGAAGCTTTCTTT
j_call: TRBJ1-6; clone_size: -; v_call: TRBV5-6; d_call: TRBD1; cdr3_aa: CASSLMKQGAYNSPLHF; cdr3_nt: TGTGCCAGCAGCTTGATGAAACAGGGGGCCTATAATTCACCCCTCCACTTT
j_call: TRBJ1-1; clone_size: once; v_call: TRBV15; d_call: TRBD1; cdr3_aa: CATSRRQGVSGAFF; cdr3_nt: TGTGCCACCAGCAGAAGACAGGGGGTCTCGGGAGCTTTCTTT
j_call: TRBJ1-5; clone_size: -; v_call: TRBV2; d_call: TRBD1; cdr3_aa: CASRQGSGDQPQHF; cdr3_nt: TGTGCCAGCAGACAGGGGTCTGGGGATCAGCCCCAGCATTTT
j_call: TRBJ2-6; clone_size: -; v_call: TRBV5-6; d_call: TRBD1; cdr3_aa: CASSFSTGVSSGANVLTF; cdr3_nt: TGTGCCAGCAGCTTCTCGACAGGGGTCTCGTCTGGGGCCAACGTCCTGACTTTC
j_call: TRBJ1-1; clone_size: -; v_call: TRBV7-3; d_call: -; cdr3_aa: CASSLRQNTEAFF; cdr3_nt: TGTGCCAGCAGCTTAAGACAGAACACTGAAGCTTTCTTT
j_call: TRBJ2-3; clone_size: -; v_call: TRBV9; d_call: -; cdr3_aa: CASSVAGGGRTDTQYF; cdr3_nt: TGTGCCAGCAGCGTAGCCGGCGGGGGCCGCACAGATACGCAGTATTTT
j_call: TRBJ2-5; clone_size: -; v_call: TRBV9; d_call: -; cdr3_aa: CASSVGPAERETQYF; cdr3_nt: TGTGCCAGCAGCGTAGGTCCCGCAGAAAGAGAGACCCAGTACTTC
j_call: TRBJ2-7; clone_size: -; v_call: TRBV4-1; d_call: -; cdr3_aa: CASSQTEGSTYEQYF; cdr3_nt: TGCGCCAGCAGCCAAACGGAGGGAAGTACCTACGAGCAGTACTTC
j_call: TRBJ2-7; clone_size: -; v_call: TRBV6-5; d_call: TRBD1; cdr3_aa: CASSPGGTTGEQYF; cdr3_nt: TGTGCCAGCAGTCCAGGGGGTACTACGGGCGAGCAGTACTTC
j_call: TRBJ2-7; clone_size: -; v_call: TRBV6-6; d_call: -; cdr3_aa: CASSYSRPGVKYEQYF; cdr3_nt: TGTGCCAGCAGTTACTCGAGGCCAGGGGTAAAATACGAGCAGTACTTC
j_call: TRBJ2-3; clone_size: -; v_call: TRBV7-6; d_call: TRBD2; cdr3_aa: CASSPRLAGDTQYF; cdr3_nt: TGTGCCAGCAGCCCAAGACTAGCCGGAGATACGCAGTATTTT
j_call: TRBJ1-1; clone_size: -; v_call: TRBV7-9; d_call: TRBD1; cdr3_aa: CASSLGQGGITEAFF; cdr3_nt: TGTGCCAGCAGCTTAGGACAGGGAGGTATCACTGAAGCTTTCTTT
j_call: TRBJ2-1; clone_size: -; v_call: TRBV25-1; d_call: -; cdr3_aa: CASSETDEQFF; cdr3_nt: TGTGCCAGCAGTGAAACGGATGAGCAGTTCTTC
j_call: TRBJ2-3; clone_size: -; v_call: TRBV7-9; d_call: -; cdr3_aa: CSSSSGLGTDTQYF; cdr3_nt: TGTTCCAGCAGCTCCGGACTGGGCACAGATACGCAGTATTTT
j_call: TRBJ2-1; clone_size: -; v_call: TRBV12-5; d_call: -; cdr3_aa: CASGLTRNNEQFF; cdr3_nt: TGTGCTAGTGGTTTGACCAGAAACAATGAGCAGTTCTTC